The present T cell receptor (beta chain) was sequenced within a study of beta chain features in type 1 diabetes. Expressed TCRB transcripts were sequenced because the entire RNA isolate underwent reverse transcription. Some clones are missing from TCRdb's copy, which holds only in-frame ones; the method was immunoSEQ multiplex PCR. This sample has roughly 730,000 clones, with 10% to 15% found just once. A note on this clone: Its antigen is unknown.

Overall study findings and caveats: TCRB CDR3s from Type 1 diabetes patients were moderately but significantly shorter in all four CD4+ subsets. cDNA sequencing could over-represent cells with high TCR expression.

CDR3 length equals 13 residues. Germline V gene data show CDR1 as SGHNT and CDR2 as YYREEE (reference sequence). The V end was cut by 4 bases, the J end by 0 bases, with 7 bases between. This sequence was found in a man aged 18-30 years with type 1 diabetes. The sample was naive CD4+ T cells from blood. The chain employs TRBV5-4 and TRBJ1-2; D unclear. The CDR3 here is CASSGGTNYGYTF. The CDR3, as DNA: TGTGCCAGCAGCGGAGGTACTAACTATGGCTACACCTTC.